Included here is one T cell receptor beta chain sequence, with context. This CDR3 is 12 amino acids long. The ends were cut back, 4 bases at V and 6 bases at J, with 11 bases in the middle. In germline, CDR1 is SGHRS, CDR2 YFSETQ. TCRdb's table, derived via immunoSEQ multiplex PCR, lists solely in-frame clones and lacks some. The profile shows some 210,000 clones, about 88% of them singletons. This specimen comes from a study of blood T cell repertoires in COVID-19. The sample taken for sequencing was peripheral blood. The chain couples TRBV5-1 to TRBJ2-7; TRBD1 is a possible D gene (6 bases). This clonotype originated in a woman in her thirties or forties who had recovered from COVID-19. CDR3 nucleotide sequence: TGCGCCAGCAGCCGAACAGGGTCCGAGCAGTACTTC. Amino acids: CASSRTGSEQYF.